The following is a T cell receptor beta chain sequence with its context. Its cognate antigen is unknown. This specimen belongs to a study of T cells in localized non-small cell lung cancer. Sequencing used immunoSEQ multiplex PCR; TCRdb keeps in-frame clones, though not all of them. The sample records more than 70,000 clones, 84% being singletons. Overall study findings and caveats: Appearances in adjacent lung were noted for a median approximately 50 of the top 100 tumor clones. Compared with tumor, uninvolved adjacent lung displayed greater T cell clonality, ranking highest overall.

Germline V CDR1 and CDR2: LNHNV, YYDKDF (reference sequence). J lost 4 bases, V lost 4 bases, and 6 bases had no gene match. This CDR3 region has 15 residues. Sequenced here: peripheral blood, sampled before any cancer treatment. This chain links TRBV15 with TRBJ1-3; 8 bases line up with TRBD1. The clonotype originates from a man aged 35-75 years with stage I lung adenocarcinoma. The CDR3 sequence is CATSTRDRGGNTIYF. The CDR3 DNA is TGTGCCACCAGCACGAGAGACAGGGGCGGAAACACCATATATTTT.